This TCR beta chain came from a study of blood T cells in healthy people across ages. Overall study: T cells yielded about one barcoded beta molecule per two cells through template switching. The study, taken as a whole, reports: Both naive CD4+ cell counts and diversity were greater in long-lived donors than in aged donors. Observed TCR beta diversity showed a strong correlation with the percentage of naive T cells as measured by flow cytometry.

Germline CDR1 reads SGHTA; CDR2 reads FQGTGA. The V and J ends lost 1 base and 1 base respectively, with 8 bases between them. This CDR3 region has 15 residues. This clonotype has at least ten counts. No antigen is known for it. With a J-beta primer mix and a sample-barcoded 5' primer, a second PCR ran about 7 to 11 cycles. Researchers report that a template-switch adaptor with 12 random nucleotides tagged each cDNA molecule. TCRdb processed the 5' RACE reads anew with MiXCR; each CDR3 protein has one entry. Of roughly 1.6 million distinct CDR3 sequences in the sample, about 31% were seen once. The chain has TRBV7-3 and TRBJ2-1; D unclear. Sequenced material: blood. The TCR was taken from a woman between 25 and 40 years old in good health. The CDR3 DNA is TGTGCCAGCAGCTTAAGTCGGAGTTCCTACAATGAGCAGTTCTTC. This encodes CASSLSRSSYNEQFF.